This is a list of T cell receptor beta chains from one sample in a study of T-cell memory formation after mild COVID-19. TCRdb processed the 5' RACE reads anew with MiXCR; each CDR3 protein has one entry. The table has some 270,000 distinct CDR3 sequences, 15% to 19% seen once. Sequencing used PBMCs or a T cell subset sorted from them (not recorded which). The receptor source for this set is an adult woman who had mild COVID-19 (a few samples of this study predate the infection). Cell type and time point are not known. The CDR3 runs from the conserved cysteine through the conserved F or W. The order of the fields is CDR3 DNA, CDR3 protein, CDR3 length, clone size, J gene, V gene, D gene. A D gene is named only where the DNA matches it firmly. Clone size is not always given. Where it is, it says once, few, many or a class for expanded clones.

cdr3_nt: TGTGCCAGCAGCCAAGGTGGGGGACTAGCAGACGAGCTGTTTTTT; cdr3_aa: CASSQGGGLADELFF; cdr3_length: 15; clone_size: -; j_call: TRBJ2-2; v_call: TRBV4-2; d_call: TRBD2
cdr3_nt: TGTGCCAGCAGCCTGAAAAGCCAAGAGACCCAGTACTTC; cdr3_aa: CASSLKSQETQYF; cdr3_length: 13; clone_size: few; j_call: TRBJ2-5; v_call: TRBV3-1; d_call: -
cdr3_nt: TGTGCCAGCAGCTTCCTCGCAGGGGGGGGCGAGCAGTACTTC; cdr3_aa: CASSFLAGGGEQYF; cdr3_length: 14; clone_size: many; j_call: TRBJ2-7; v_call: TRBV7-9; d_call: -
cdr3_nt: TGTGCCAGCAGCTTGTCTGGGGAGGACTATGGCTACACCTTC; cdr3_aa: CASSLSGEDYGYTF; cdr3_length: 14; clone_size: few; j_call: TRBJ1-2; v_call: TRBV5-6; d_call: -
cdr3_nt: TGTGCCTGGAGTAGGGGGGCGTGGAATTCACCCCTCCACTTT; cdr3_aa: CAWSRGAWNSPLHF; cdr3_length: 14; clone_size: -; j_call: TRBJ1-6; v_call: TRBV30; d_call: -
cdr3_nt: TGTGCCAGCTCACCACAGGGCCAGAACACTGAAGCTTTCTTT; cdr3_aa: CASSPQGQNTEAFF; cdr3_length: 14; clone_size: few; j_call: TRBJ1-1; v_call: TRBV18; d_call: -
cdr3_nt: TGTGCCAGCAGCGTAGTCCAATTCGGGGATGAGCAGTTCTTC; cdr3_aa: CASSVVQFGDEQFF; cdr3_length: 14; clone_size: few; j_call: TRBJ2-1; v_call: TRBV9; d_call: -
cdr3_nt: TGTGCCAGCAGCCACCTCCGAGGACACACCGGGGAGCTGTTTTTT; cdr3_aa: CASSHLRGHTGELFF; cdr3_length: 15; clone_size: -; j_call: TRBJ2-2; v_call: TRBV11-2; d_call: -
cdr3_nt: TGTGCCACCAGTGGGCTCCCAGGTACCACTGAAGCTTTCTTT; cdr3_aa: CATSGLPGTTEAFF; cdr3_length: 14; clone_size: -; j_call: TRBJ1-1; v_call: TRBV24-1; d_call: -
cdr3_nt: TGCGCCAGCAGCCAAGATGGGACAGGGGGCTTGGATACGCAGTATTTT; cdr3_aa: CASSQDGTGGLDTQYF; cdr3_length: 16; clone_size: few; j_call: TRBJ2-3; v_call: TRBV4-1; d_call: TRBD1
cdr3_nt: TGCAGTGCCTCTGGGACACCTGAAGCTTTCTTT; cdr3_aa: CSASGTPEAFF; cdr3_length: 11; clone_size: -; j_call: TRBJ1-1; v_call: TRBV20-1; d_call: -
cdr3_nt: TGTGCCAGCAGGGAGCTAGAGACCCAGTACTTC; cdr3_aa: CASRELETQYF; cdr3_length: 11; clone_size: many; j_call: TRBJ2-5; v_call: TRBV6-6; d_call: -